This TCR beta chain was sequenced in a study of radiotherapy plus CTLA-4 blockade in lung cancer. Study background: Overall, approximately 17% of patients showed an objective response, while 31% attained disease control. Study findings and constraints: Early blood T cell clone changes and increased post-radiation serum interferon-beta were reportedly the strongest response predictors. After treatment with radiotherapy plus ipilimumab, TCR clones that came from the tumor expanded in blood.

TCRdb's table, derived via immunoSEQ multiplex PCR, lists solely in-frame clones and lacks some. The repertoire holds around 100,000 clones, with about four fifths as singletons. Focal radiation and CTLA-4 blockade (ipilimumab) were tested in chemo-refractory metastatic non-small-cell lung cancer patients. As regards this clone: Its antigen is not identified.

Germline-derived CDR1 and CDR2 are SGHTA and FQGTGA. CDR3 length: 13 amino acids. V shed 5 bases and J 14 bases; nucleotides not matched to a gene: 12. The material was peripheral blood, obtained from a patient treated with radiotherapy plus ipilimumab. This sequence joins TRBV7-3 and TRBJ1-2; 9 bases match TRBD1. This receptor was obtained from a human donor with non-small cell lung cancer who had a partial response to radiotherapy plus ipilimumab. Some clones in this sample may be carry-over from other donors' samples. The CDR3 here is CASSNTGTGSRTF. CDR3 coding DNA: TGTGCCAGCAGCAACACTGGGACAGGGTCGAGGACCTTC. The full variable domain, its missing parts supplied by reference TRBV7-3 and TRBJ1-2, is GAGVSQTPSNKVTEKGKYVELRCDPISGHTALYWYRQSLGQGPEFLIYFQGTGAADDSGLPNDRFFAVRPEGSVSTLKIQRTERGDSAVYLCASSNTGTGSRTFGSGTRLTVV.